This TCR beta chain was retrieved from a study of human T cells and chemical hapten exposure. Study-wide context: Sensitization applied 2% DPC to 2 cm by 2 cm of upper inner arm skin.

Deletions cut 0 bases from V and 1 base from J, with 4 bases between. The CDR3 is 14 amino acids. In this sample, this clonotype turned up many times. Within the library, unique molecular identifiers were attached to each individual cDNA molecule. Authors' processing steps: From around 25,000 to 690,000 TCRs were found per sample, with a median of approximately 92,000. TCRdb re-called the RACE reads with MiXCR, one entry per CDR3 protein. The V and J calls follow TCRdb's processing rather than the paper's. The sample holds some 360,000 distinct CDR3 sequences, approximately 5.1% seen once. Time point denoted: pre-sensitization, week 0. Noted treatment: therapeutic diphenylcyclopropenone sensitization with weekly scalp DPC. Every donor had alopecia and was 18 to 70 years old; all were suitable for DPC.

The input for sequencing was whole blood, taken in connection with sensitization to the hapten diphenylcyclopropenone (DPC). The receptor's source is a woman in her forties or fifties with alopecia areata. Some clones in this sample may be carry-over from other donors' samples. The V call is TRBV12-3 or TRBV12-4, the J call TRBJ2-1; D remains unclear. This chain's CDR3 is CASSLAPSYNEQFF. The CDR3 region has the DNA TGTGCCAGCAGTTTAGCGCCTTCCTACAATGAGCAGTTCTTC.